The 30 T cell receptor beta chains presented below share a single source sample, sequenced in a study of T-cell memory formation after mild COVID-19. Via MiXCR, TCRdb re-called the 5' RACE reads, giving one row per CDR3 protein. The sample consists of 100,000 to 120,000 distinct CDR3 sequences, approximately 21% of them appearing once. The sample taken for sequencing was PBMCs or a T cell subset sorted from them (not recorded which). The source of these receptors is a man between 18 and 35 years old who had mild COVID-19 (a few samples of this study predate the infection). Cell type and time point are not known.

In this sample, this clonotype turned up a few times. V and J are TRBV24-1 and TRBJ1-1, with D possibly being TRBD1 (6 bases). Trimming stripped 9 bases from V and 2 bases from J, with 12 bases between. Germline CDR1 and CDR2: KGHDR and SFDVKD. The CDR3 extends over 13 amino acids. The CDR3 here is CATQQGYNTEAFF. In nucleotides, the CDR3 is TGTGCCACCCAACAGGGATACAACACTGAAGCTTTCTTT.

This chain links TRBV20-1 with TRBJ2-5; 11 positions match TRBD2. Germline CDR1 and CDR2: DFQATT and SNEGSKA (reference sequence). V lost 6 bases, J lost 7 bases, and 4 bases stayed unmatched. The CDR3 sequence is 12 residues long. Here the CDR3 reads CSAPGTSGTQYF. The CDR3 coding sequence is TGCAGTGCACCCGGGACTAGCGGGACCCAGTACTTC.

This chain connects TRBV4-1 to TRBJ2-7, with 9 positions matching TRBD1. Germline trimming cut 0 bases from V and 5 bases from J; bases unmatched to any gene: 14. CDR3 size: 18 residues. Germline assignment: CDR1 MGHRA and CDR2 YSYEKL. CDR3 amino acids: CASSQEKGGTGRSNEQYF. The CDR3 DNA reads TGCGCCAGCAGCCAAGAGAAGGGGGGGACAGGGCGTAGTAACGAGCAGTACTTC.

The chain employs TRBV12-3 or TRBV12-4 and TRBJ2-1; 8 bases align to TRBD2. With V trimmed by 5 bases and J by 9 bases, 18 bases remained unmatched. This CDR3 has 17 amino acids. The CDR3 sequence: CASSPQVRGGSSPEQFF. Written as DNA, the CDR3 is TGTGCCAGCAGTCCACAGGTCCGGGGGGGGTCGAGTCCTGAGCAGTTCTTC.

The genes are TRBV4-3 and TRBJ1-5; D ambiguous. With 0 bases removed from V and 0 bases from J, the gap between germline ends came to 9 bases. CDR1 is LGHNA, CDR2 YSLEER, per germline. The CDR3 runs 16 residues. CDR3 bases: TGCGCCAGCAGCCAAGATCCCCAGGCTAGCAATCAGCCCCAGCATTTT. It codes for CASSQDPQASNQPQHF.

This clonotype has a handful of counts. V and J are TRBV5-5 and TRBJ2-5; no definite D call. This CDR3 is 11 amino acids long. With 3 bases removed from V and 9 bases from J, the gap between germline ends came to 9 bases. Germline lookup yields CDR1 SGHKS and CDR2 YYEKEE (reference sequence). The DNA of the CDR3 is TGTGCCAGCAGCTCGTCACGGGCCCAGTACTTC. It codes for CASSSSRAQYF.

Only a few counts were recorded for this clonotype. This chain uses TRBV24-1 with TRBJ2-7; no reliable D call. Trimming left V 2 bases short and J 2 bases short, with 6 bases between. This CDR3 contains 13 residues. Per the germline V gene, CDR1 is KGHDR and CDR2 is SFDVKD. The CDR3 sequence: CATSDYGPYEQYV. CDR3 nucleotide sequence: TGTGCCACCAGTGATTACGGACCCTACGAGCAGTACGTC.

This clonotype was detected a few times. This chain joins TRBV28 and TRBJ2-7, with D unclear. Trimming pared 3 bases from V and 2 bases from J, leaving 8 bases between. The CDR3 contains 13 residues. The V gene's germline CDR1 is MDHEN and CDR2 SYDVKM. CDR3 sequence: CASSFGTTYEQYV. The CDR3 DNA reads as TGTGCCAGCAGTTTCGGCACGACCTACGAGCAGTACGTC.

The chain joins TRBV27 to TRBJ1-1, with no clear D. V was clipped by 2 bases and J by 3 bases, with 7 bases between them. The length of the CDR3 is 13 residues. CDR1 and CDR2 from the germline V gene are MNHEY and SMNVEV (reference sequence). CDR3 DNA sequence: TGTGCCAGCAGTTTACGGCTGCACACTGAAGCTTTCTTT. Its translation is CASSLRLHTEAFF.

This clonotype occurred a few times. The CDR3 sequence is CASSKGLAGYTQYF. CDR3 in DNA: TGTGCCAGCAGTAAAGGACTAGCGGGGTATACGCAGTATTTT. The V gene is TRBV2, the J gene TRBJ2-3, with TRBD2 matching 12 bases. The CDR3 runs to 14 residues. Germline-derived CDR1 and CDR2 are SNHLY and FYNNEI. Trimming at V came to 5 bases and at J to 7 bases, leaving 4 bases not matched to a gene.

V and J are TRBV7-8 and TRBJ2-6; 9 nucleotides agree with TRBD1. The CDR3 runs to 19 residues. V lost 5 bases to trimming and J lost 7 bases; unmatched junction nucleotides: 18. Per the germline V gene, CDR1 is SGHVS and CDR2 is FQNEAQ. As DNA, the CDR3 is TGTGCCAGCAGCCCGTGGGAGGGGACAGGGCCTTTCGCTGCCAACGTCCTGACTTTC. It is translated as CASSPWEGTGPFAANVLTF.

This clonotype was detected a few times. The V call is TRBV12-3 or TRBV12-4, the J call TRBJ1-1; 8 nucleotides line up with TRBD1. The CDR3 has 16 residues. V was clipped by 4 bases and J by 5 bases; unmatched bases: 12. The CDR3: CASSYPTGASWTEAFF. The DNA for the CDR3 is TGTGCCAGCAGTTATCCGACAGGGGCGAGTTGGACTGAAGCTTTCTTT.

This CDR3 reads CASSYSRQDYGYTF. The CDR3, as DNA: TGTGCCAGCAGTTACAGTCGTCAGGACTATGGCTACACCTTC. V usage is TRBV6-2 or TRBV6-3 and J usage is TRBJ1-2, with D unclear. V lost 2 bases, J lost 3 bases, and 10 bases lay in between. The CDR3 has 14 residues. CDR1 is MNHEY and CDR2 is SVGEGT in the germline V gene.

The rearrangement joins TRBV9 to TRBJ2-7; weak D call: TRBD2 (5 bases). The CDR3 runs 15 residues. The germline gives CDR1 SGDLS, CDR2 YYNGEE. Trimming stripped 4 bases from V and 4 bases from J, with 18 bases between. The CDR3 region is CASSPSLGEAYEQYF. The CDR3 DNA reads as TGTGCCAGCAGCCCTTCACTAGGCGAGGCGTACGAGCAGTACTTC. Drawing the rest from reference TRBV9 and TRBJ2-7, the complete variable domain is DSGVTQTPKHLITATGQRVTLRCSPRSGDLSVYWYQQSLDQGLQFLIQYYNGEERAKGNILERFSAQQFPDLHSELNLSSLELGDSALYFCASSPSLGEAYEQYFGPGTRLTVT.

This chain uses TRBV12-3 or TRBV12-4 with TRBJ1-2, with 8 positions matching TRBD1. The CDR3 runs to 17 residues. V was clipped by 5 bases and J by 8 bases; unmatched bases: 19. The CDR3 sequence is CASSPPGTGALYGGYTF. The CDR3 DNA follows: TGTGCCAGCAGTCCTCCCGGGACAGGCGCACTCTATGGCGGCTACACCTTC.

The chain couples TRBV7-8 to TRBJ2-1; D remains unclear. The CDR3 spans 16 residues. Trimming left V 1 base short and J 0 bases short, with 10 bases between. Germline CDR1 is SGHVS and CDR2 is FQNEAQ. The CDR3 coding sequence is TGTGCCAGCAGCTTAGGGTGGCGGAGCTCCTACAATGAGCAGTTCTTC. Translating it yields CASSLGWRSSYNEQFF.

The CDR3 coding sequence is TGTGCTCCCACAGGGTTTCGGTATGGCTACACCTTC. Its protein product is CAPTGFRYGYTF. The rearrangement uses TRBV11-2 and TRBJ1-2, with D possibly being TRBD1 (6 bases). This CDR3 region has 12 residues. Germline V gives CDR1 SGHAT, CDR2 FQNNGV.

The chain links TRBV9 to TRBJ1-6, with 10 bases identical to TRBD1. This CDR3 is built from 14 residues. CDR1 is SGDLS and CDR2 is YYNGEE in the germline V gene. The trim removed 4 bases at V and 9 bases at J, leaving 4 bases unmatched. The CDR3 DNA reads TGTGCCAGCAGCTCCGGGACAGGGGTTTCACCCCTCCACTTT. Amino acids: CASSSGTGVSPLHF.

The chain couples TRBV11-3 to TRBJ2-3, with D possibly being TRBD2 (7 bases). V lost 5 bases to trimming and J lost 6 bases, with 15 bases between them. The CDR3 totals 14 residues. The germline V gene encodes CDR1 SGHNT and CDR2 YENEEA. CDR3 bases: TGTGCCAGCAGCCGTCCTGGGGGGGCGGATACGCAGTATTTT. Amino acid sequence: CASSRPGGADTQYF.

This clonotype was seen at least ten times. The chain joins TRBV6-1 to TRBJ2-3; 9 bases match TRBD2. Germline V CDR1 and CDR2: MNHNS, SASEGT. The CDR3 is 15 amino acids. With 2 bases clipped from V and 4 bases from J, the junction kept 4 bases outside the gene matches. DNA for the CDR3: TGTGCCAGCAGTGAAAAATCTAGCGGGGCAGATACGCAGTATTTT. Translation: CASSEKSSGADTQYF.

This sequence joins TRBV4-1 and TRBJ1-6; perhaps TRBD1 as D (5 bases). This CDR3 spans 15 amino acids. In germline, CDR1 is MGHRA, CDR2 YSYEKL. V was pared by 5 bases and J by 7 bases, with 15 bases between. CDR3 sequence: CASSVQDRENSPLHF. As DNA, the CDR3 is TGCGCCAGCAGCGTTCAAGACAGAGAAAATTCACCCCTCCACTTT.

This clonotype turned up a few times. The genes are TRBV4-2 and TRBJ1-1; 10 positions match TRBD1. The germline gives CDR1 LGHNA, CDR2 YNFKEQ. The CDR3 extends over 15 amino acids. V lost 2 bases and J lost 4; bases outside the gene matches: 4. The CDR3 sequence is CASSQSGTGVTEAFF. The CDR3 DNA follows: TGTGCCAGCAGCCAATCCGGGACAGGGGTCACTGAAGCTTTCTTT.

Many counts were recorded for this clonotype. The chain is built from TRBV2 and TRBJ2-5; no clear D gene. The CDR3 consists of 17 residues. V lost 5 bases and J 3 bases, leaving 22 bases between the germline ends. Germline CDR1 and CDR2: SNHLY and FYNNEI. The CDR3 spells CASSLTLSAATEETQYF. As DNA, the CDR3 is TGTGCCAGCAGTCTTACCCTGAGCGCGGCTACCGAAGAGACCCAGTACTTC.

This clonotype was counted a few times. The chain recombines TRBV24-1 with TRBJ2-2; D gene ambiguous. The CDR3 has 15 amino acids. Germline loops: CDR1 KGHDR, CDR2 SFDVKD. The V and J ends lost 0 bases and 1 base respectively, with 5 bases between them. The CDR3, as DNA: TGTGCCACCAGTGATTTGCGTCAGAACACCGGGGAGCTGTTTTTT. This sequence encodes CATSDLRQNTGELFF.

This rearrangement joins TRBV25-1 to TRBJ2-2; possibly TRBD2 for D (5 bases). The CDR3 covers 12 residues. The V gene lost 6 bases and the J gene lost 4 bases, with 6 bases spanning the gap. CDR1 is MGHDK, CDR2 SYGVNS, per germline. The CDR3 DNA follows: TGTGCCAGCAGGGACTTCACCGGGGAGCTGTTTTTT. It yields the protein CASRDFTGELFF.

This chain links TRBV29-1 with TRBJ1-2; 8 nucleotides agree with TRBD1. The CDR3 sequence is 13 residues long. The V segment lost 2 bases and the J segment 7 bases; nucleotides outside the gene matches: 6. The germline gives CDR1 SQVTM, CDR2 ANQGSEA. Written as DNA, the CDR3 is TGCAGCGTTGAATCGGCAGGGGGCTCTGGCTACACCTTC. Translated: CSVESAGGSGYTF.

This chain uses TRBV5-1 with TRBJ1-1; unclear D gene. This CDR3 comprises 18 residues. Germline CDR1 is SGHRS and CDR2 is YFSETQ. V gave up 4 bases and J gave up 4 bases, with 26 bases separating them. CDR3 in DNA: TGCGCCAGCAGCCTCAGAGAGACTGGCGCCCGCCTTGGCACTGAAGCTTTCTTT. Amino acids: CASSLRETGARLGTEAFF.

The CDR3 sequence is CASKGNTIYF. CDR3 bases: TGTGCCAGCAAGGGAAACACCATATATTTT. This chain joins TRBV2 and TRBJ1-3, with no clear D. There are 10 residues in the CDR3. Germline assignment: CDR1 SNHLY and CDR2 FYNNEI. The germline V and J ends were trimmed by 7 bases and 4 bases, with 2 bases remaining between them.

This rearrangement joins TRBV7-3 to TRBJ1-4; possible D gene TRBD1, 5 bases. The V gene's germline CDR1 is SGHTA and CDR2 FQGTGA. V was cut by 5 bases and J by 6 bases, with 16 bases left in between. This CDR3 is built from 15 residues. As DNA, the CDR3 is TGTGCCAGCAGCAAGGGCCCAGGGCTGGATGAAAAACTGTTTTTT. Translated: CASSKGPGLDEKLFF.

A few counts support this clonotype. The chain has TRBV7-2 and TRBJ2-3; TRBD1 matches at 11 bases. The germline V gene has CDR1 SGHTA and CDR2 FQGNSA. The CDR3 has 15 residues. The V and J ends lost 4 bases and 3 bases, in that order; junction bases with no gene match: 3. CDR3: CASSSRDRGTDTQYF. For the CDR3, the DNA is TGTGCCAGCAGCTCGCGGGACAGGGGGACAGATACGCAGTATTTT. The variable domain in full, with the rest retrieved from reference TRBV7-2 and TRBJ2-3, is GAGVSQSPSNKVTEKGKDVELRCDPISGHTALYWYRQSLGQGLEFLIYFQGNSAPDKSGLPSDRFSAERTGGSVSTLTIQRTQQEDSAVYLCASSSRDRGTDTQYFGPGTRLTVL.